The 4 T cell receptor beta chains below were found in one sample sequenced in a study of vaccination and CD4 T cells after COVID-19. Time point given: late sampling 161 to 241 days after vaccination in a few convalescent patients. TCRdb ran MiXCR on the PCR reads and lists one entry per CDR3 protein. The data contain 30,000 to 40,000 distinct CDR3 sequences, 36% of them seen just once; the ten biggest clones take up 5.8%. The source material was CD4+ T cells from blood, sampled about 7 months after SARS-CoV-2 vaccination. These receptor sequences come from a human donor who had recovered from COVID-19.

This clonotype was recorded a few times. V usage is TRBV6-1 and J usage is TRBJ1-5; 8 bases agree with TRBD1. CDR3 length equals 13 residues. Unmatched junction bases numbered 3, after V lost 8 bases and J lost 3 bases. Looked up from germline, CDR1 is MNHNS and CDR2 is SASEGT. CDR3 in DNA: TGTGCCAGCTGGACAGGGTACAATCAGCCCCAGCATTTT. It translates to CASWTGYNQPQHF.

The chain joins TRBV5-1 to TRBJ1-5; 8 nucleotides match TRBD1. The CDR3 totals 16 residues. The V and J ends lost 1 base and 0 bases, in that order; junction bases with no gene match: 3. Germline V gene lookup returns CDR1 SGHRS and CDR2 YFSETQ. Here the CDR3 DNA reads TGCGCCAGCAGCTTGACGACAGGGGATAGCAATCAGCCCCAGCATTTT. Amino acids: CASSLTTGDSNQPQHF.

This clonotype was recorded a few times. V is TRBV29-1 and J is TRBJ2-1; tentatively, D is TRBD2 (5 bases). Germline CDR1 SQVTM, CDR2 ANQGSEA. This CDR3 spans 13 amino acids. The germline V and J ends were trimmed by 3 bases and 0 bases, with 6 bases remaining between them. The DNA of the CDR3 is TGCAGCGTTGAGAGCGGCTCCTACAATGAGCAGTTCTTC. Its protein is CSVESGSYNEQFF.

This clonotype came up many times. The chain has TRBV19 and TRBJ2-3, with TRBD2 identical over 11 bases. This CDR3 comprises 14 residues. J gave up 0 bases and V 8 bases, and 1 base lay outside the gene matches. Germline V lookup: CDR1 LNHDA, CDR2 SQIVND (reference sequence). This CDR3 reads CASGTSGSTDTQYF. In DNA form, the CDR3 reads TGTGCCAGTGGGACTAGCGGTAGCACAGATACGCAGTATTTT.